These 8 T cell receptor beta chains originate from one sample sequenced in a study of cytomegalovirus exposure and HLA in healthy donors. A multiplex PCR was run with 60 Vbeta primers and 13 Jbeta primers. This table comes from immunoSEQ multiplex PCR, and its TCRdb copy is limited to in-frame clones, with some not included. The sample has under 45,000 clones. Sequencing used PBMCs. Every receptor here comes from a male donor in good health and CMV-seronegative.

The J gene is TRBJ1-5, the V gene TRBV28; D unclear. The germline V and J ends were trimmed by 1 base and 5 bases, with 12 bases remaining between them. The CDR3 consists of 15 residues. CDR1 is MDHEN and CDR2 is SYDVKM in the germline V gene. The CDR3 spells CASSLYRELDQPQHF. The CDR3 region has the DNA TGTGCCAGCAGTTTATACCGGGAGCTGGATCAGCCCCAGCATTTT.

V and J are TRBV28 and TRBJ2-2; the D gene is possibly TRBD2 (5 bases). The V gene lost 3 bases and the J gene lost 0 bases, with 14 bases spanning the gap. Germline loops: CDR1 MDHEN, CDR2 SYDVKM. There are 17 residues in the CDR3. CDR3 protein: CASSFKWGDSNTGELFF. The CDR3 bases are TGTGCCAGCAGTTTTAAGTGGGGAGACTCGAACACCGGGGAGCTGTTTTTT.

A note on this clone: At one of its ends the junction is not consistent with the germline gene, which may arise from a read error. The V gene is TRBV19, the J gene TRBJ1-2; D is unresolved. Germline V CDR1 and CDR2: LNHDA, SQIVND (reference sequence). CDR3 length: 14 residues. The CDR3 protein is CASRPRPGLYGHTF. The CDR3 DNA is TGTGCCAGTAGACCCCGGCCGGGTCTCTATGGCCACACCTTC.

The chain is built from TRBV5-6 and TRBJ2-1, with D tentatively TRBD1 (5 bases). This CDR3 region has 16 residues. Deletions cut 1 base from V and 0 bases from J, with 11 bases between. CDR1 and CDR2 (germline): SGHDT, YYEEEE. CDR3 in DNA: TGTGCCAGCAGCTTGAGTGGGGCGAGCTCCTACAATGAGCAGTTCTTC. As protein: CASSLSGASSYNEQFF.

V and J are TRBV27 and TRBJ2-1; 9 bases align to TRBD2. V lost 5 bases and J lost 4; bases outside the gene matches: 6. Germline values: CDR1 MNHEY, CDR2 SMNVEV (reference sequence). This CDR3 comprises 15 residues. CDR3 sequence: CASSLLAGAYNEQFF. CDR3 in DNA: TGTGCCAGCAGTCTACTAGCGGGCGCTTACAATGAGCAGTTCTTC.

CDR3 nucleotide sequence: TGCGCCAGCAGCCAGGGGGGGGGTACCTCTGGAAACACCATATATTTT. This encodes CASSQGGGTSGNTIYF. V usage is TRBV4-1 and J usage is TRBJ1-3; perhaps TRBD1 as D (5 bases). Germline-derived CDR1 and CDR2 are MGHRA and YSYEKL. The CDR3 covers 16 residues. V lost 3 bases to trimming and J lost 0 bases, with 12 bases between them.

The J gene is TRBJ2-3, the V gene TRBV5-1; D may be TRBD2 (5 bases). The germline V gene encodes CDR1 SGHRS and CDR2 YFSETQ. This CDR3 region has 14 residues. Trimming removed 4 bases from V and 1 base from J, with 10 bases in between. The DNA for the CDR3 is TGCGCCAGCAGCCCCCGGGAACGCACAGATACGCAGTATTTT. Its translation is CASSPRERTDTQYF.

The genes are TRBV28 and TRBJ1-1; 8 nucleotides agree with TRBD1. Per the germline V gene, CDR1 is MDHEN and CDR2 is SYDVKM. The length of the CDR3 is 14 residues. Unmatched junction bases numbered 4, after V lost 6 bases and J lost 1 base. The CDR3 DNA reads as TGTGCCAGCAGACCCGACAGGGGGAACACTGAAGCTTTCTTT. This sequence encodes CASRPDRGNTEAFF.